A selection of T cell receptor beta chains follows, all from one sample in a study of cytomegalovirus exposure and HLA in healthy donors. Libraries were prepared by immunoSEQ multiplex PCR; TCRdb keeps only in-frame clonotypes and omits some of them. The data contain under 200,000 clones, almost 85% of them singletons. Sequenced input: PBMCs. The receptors come from a woman between 45 and 65 years old in good health and CMV-seronegative. Both conserved end residues are part of each CDR3. The D gene is left open where the match is weak. A clone size is listed for some rows: how often the clone was seen (once, few, many), or a class if it is expanded.

d_call cdr3_length j_call v_call clone_size cdr3_nt cdr3_aa
TRBD2 15 TRBJ2-5 TRBV18 . TGTGCCAGCTCACCACCGGGAAGCGGGGAAGAGACCCAGTACTTC CASSPPGSGEETQYF
. 12 TRBJ2-1 TRBV7-8 . TGTGCCAGCAGCCGCAACAGGAACGAGCAGTTCTTC CASSRNRNEQFF
TRBD1 15 TRBJ2-7 TRBV6-5 . TGTGCCAGCAGTTACTCGGGGACAGACATACGCGGGCAGTACTTC CASSYSGTDIRGQYF
. 14 TRBJ2-2 TRBV11-3 . TGTGCCAGCAGCTCCGGAGGGTCCACCGGGGAGCTGTTTTTT CASSSGGSTGELFF
TRBD2 12 TRBJ2-5 TRBV5-8 . TGTGCCAGCACCGTAGCGGGGCCCGACCAGTACTTC CASTVAGPDQYF
TRBD1 14 TRBJ1-4 TRBV28 . TGTGCCAGTACAAAGGGGGCTGCTAATGAAAAACTGTTTTTT CASTKGAANEKLFF
. 15 TRBJ2-7 TRBV18 . TGTGCCAGCTCGCTGCAGGACAGTGTCTACTACGAGCAGTACTTC CASSLQDSVYYEQYF
. 16 TRBJ1-6 TRBV10-3 . TGTGCCATCAGTGAGGATATATGGGACATCTTGTCACCCCTCCACTTT CAISEDIWDILSPLHF
. 14 TRBJ1-1 TRBV7-9 . TGTGCCAGCAGCTTAGGAGGGCAGAGCACTGAAGCTTTCTTT CASSLGGQSTEAFF
. 13 TRBJ2-1 TRBV9 few TGTGCCAGCAGCGGAGGGGGGGTTAGGGAGCAGTTCTTC CASSGGGVREQFF
. 15 TRBJ2-7 TRBV25-1 . TGTGCCAGCAGTGAATTTCTGGGGGCGGAATACGAGCAGTACTTC CASSEFLGAEYEQYF
TRBD1 12 TRBJ1-5 TRBV2 . TGTGCCAGTAACAGGGGGGCTCAGCCCCAGCATTTT CASNRGAQPQHF
TRBD1 14 TRBJ1-5 TRBV6-6 few TGTGCCAGCAGTTCCGGACAGGGGGTACAGCCCCAGCATTTT CASSSGQGVQPQHF
TRBD1 13 TRBJ2-7 TRBV18 once TGTGCCAGCTCGGCTGGGACAGGCTACGAGCAGTACTTC CASSAGTGYEQYF
TRBD2 15 TRBJ2-3 TRBV5-1 . TGCGCCAGCAGCTGGGAGGGACTAGACACAGATACGCAGTATTTT CASSWEGLDTDTQYF
TRBD2 14 TRBJ2-5 TRBV9 . TGTGCCAGCAGCGTAGCGGGGGGGGGAGAGACCCAGTACTTC CASSVAGGGETQYF
TRBD2 17 TRBJ2-1 TRBV5-4 . TGTGCCAGCAGCTTGGGCCAGGGAGCGGGAGGATCTCAAGAGCAGTTCTTC CASSLGQGAGGSQEQFF
. 12 TRBJ1-5 TRBV2 few TGTGCCAGCAACGGGGTAGCTCAGCCCCAGCATTTT CASNGVAQPQHF
. 13 TRBJ2-7 TRBV2 . TGTGCCAGCTCCAGGGATTACTCCTACGAGCAGTACTTC CASSRDYSYEQYF
TRBD1 16 TRBJ2-1 TRBV7-9 . TGTGCCAGCAGACCTAGTGGGCAGGGGGAAGGCAGTGAGCAGTTCTTC CASRPSGQGEGSEQFF
. 13 TRBJ2-1 TRBV9 . TGTGCCAGCAGCGTAGGTCCACTAGCCGAGCAGTTCTTC CASSVGPLAEQFF
TRBD1 14 TRBJ1-5 TRBV6-4 . TGTGCCAGCAGTGAGACAGGGGGGAATCGGCCCCAGCATTTT CASSETGGNRPQHF
. 12 TRBJ1-2 TRBV29-1 . TGCAGCGTTGGCTATAACAACTATGGCTACACCTTC CSVGYNNYGYTF
TRBD1 15 TRBJ2-2 TRBV5-6 . TGTGCCAGCAGCTTCAGGGGGCGATGGACCGGGGAGCTGTTTTTT CASSFRGRWTGELFF
TRBD2 17 TRBJ2-1 TRBV18 . TGTGCCAGCTCACGTGGACTAGCGGGAGCGGGTGGGAATGAGCAGTTCTTC CASSRGLAGAGGNEQFF
TRBD1 13 TRBJ1-2 TRBV27 . TGTGCCAGCAGTTTTTTTCAGGGGGGAGGCTACACCTTC CASSFFQGGGYTF
. 15 TRBJ1-2 TRBV4-1 . TGCGCCAGCAGCCAAGGGGAGGGTCGATGGTATGGCTACACCTTC CASSQGEGRWYGYTF
TRBD1 12 TRBJ1-1 TRBV2 . TGTGCCAGCAGTGACAGGGGGGCTGAAGCTTTCTTT CASSDRGAEAFF
. 14 TRBJ1-5 TRBV5-1 . TGCGCCAGCAGCTTGGTCGGGGGCAATCAGCCCCAGCATTTT CASSLVGGNQPQHF
TRBD2 15 TRBJ2-1 TRBV27 few TGTGCCAGCAGTTTAGGGCTAGCGGGAGGTAATGAGCAGTTCTTC CASSLGLAGGNEQFF
TRBD1 17 TRBJ1-2 TRBV18 . TGTGCCAGCTCACCACCCCCCCTGACAGGGGGGGTTATGGGCTACACCTTC CASSPPPLTGGVMGYTF
TRBD1 15 TRBJ2-7 TRBV28 . TGTGCCAGCAGTTCTCCGGGACAGGGGGCCTACGAGCAGTACTTC CASSSPGQGAYEQYF
. 13 TRBJ2-2 TRBV5-8 . TGTGCCAGCAGCCGTTCGAACACCGGGGAGCTGTTTTTT CASSRSNTGELFF
TRBD1 16 TRBJ1-2 TRBV18 . TGTGCCAGCTCACTCCCGGGACAGGGGATTCTAGGTGGCTACACCTTC CASSLPGQGILGGYTF
. 12 TRBJ2-7 TRBV28 . TGTGCCAGCGGGGACATAAGATACGAGCAGTACTTC CASGDIRYEQYF
. 15 TRBJ1-1 TRBV6-6 . TGTGCCAGCAGTTCGGTTGACGGGGGTATGGCTGAAGCTTTCTTT CASSSVDGGMAEAFF
. 17 TRBJ2-7 TRBV7-9 . TGTGCCAGCAGCTTAGATCGCCGACAGAAGCGAACCTACGAGCAGTACTTC CASSLDRRQKRTYEQYF
TRBD1 14 TRBJ1-5 TRBV2 . TGTGCCAGCAGGCCGGACAGGGTAAATCAGCCCCAGCATTTT CASRPDRVNQPQHF
. 15 TRBJ2-5 TRBV10-3 . TGTGCCATCAGTGAGCCTAGGGAGAATCAAGAGACCCAGTACTTC CAISEPRENQETQYF
. 13 TRBJ1-2 TRBV29-1 few TGCAGCGTTGATCGCGGGCTAAGTGGTGGCTACACCTTC CSVDRGLSGGYTF
. 14 TRBJ1-5 TRBV7-2 . TGTGCCAGCAGCCCGGGCAGGAGGAATCAGCCCCAGCATTTT CASSPGRRNQPQHF
TRBD2 15 TRBJ2-5 TRBV5-1 . TGCGCCAGCAGCATCGGGGCGGGGGGACAAGAGACCCAGTACTTC CASSIGAGGQETQYF
. 13 TRBJ2-7 TRBV10-1 . TGCGCCAGCAGTGAAGCGGGTTCCTACGAGCAGTACTTC CASSEAGSYEQYF
. 14 TRBJ2-1 TRBV6-1 . TGTGCCAGCATTCTTAGCGGTAATTACAATGAGCAGTTCTTC CASILSGNYNEQFF
. 12 TRBJ1-2 TRBV28 . TGTGCCAGCAGTTTACCAGGGAATGGCTACACCTTC CASSLPGNGYTF